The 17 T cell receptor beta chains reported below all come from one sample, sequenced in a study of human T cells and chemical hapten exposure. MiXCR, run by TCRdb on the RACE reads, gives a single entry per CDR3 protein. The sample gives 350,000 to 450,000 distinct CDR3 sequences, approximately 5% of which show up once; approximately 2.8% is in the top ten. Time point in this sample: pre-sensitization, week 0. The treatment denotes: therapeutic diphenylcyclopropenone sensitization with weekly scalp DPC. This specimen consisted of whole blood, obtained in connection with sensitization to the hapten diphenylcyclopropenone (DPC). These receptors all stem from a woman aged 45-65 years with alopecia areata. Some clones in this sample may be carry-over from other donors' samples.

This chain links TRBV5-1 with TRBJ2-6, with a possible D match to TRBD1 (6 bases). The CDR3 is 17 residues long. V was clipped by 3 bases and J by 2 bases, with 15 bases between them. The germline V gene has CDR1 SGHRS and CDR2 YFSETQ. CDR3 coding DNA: TGCGCCAGCAGCTCAGAAAGCAGGGGACCTGGGGCCAACGTCCTGACTTTC. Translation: CASSSESRGPGANVLTF.

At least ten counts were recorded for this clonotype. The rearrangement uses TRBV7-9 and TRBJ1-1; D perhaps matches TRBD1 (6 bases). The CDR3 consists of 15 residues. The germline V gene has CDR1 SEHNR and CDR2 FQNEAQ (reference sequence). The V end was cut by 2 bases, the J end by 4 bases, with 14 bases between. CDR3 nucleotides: TGTGCCAGCAGCTTACCGCGGGTAGGGGGCACTGAAGCTTTCTTT. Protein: CASSLPRVGGTEAFF.

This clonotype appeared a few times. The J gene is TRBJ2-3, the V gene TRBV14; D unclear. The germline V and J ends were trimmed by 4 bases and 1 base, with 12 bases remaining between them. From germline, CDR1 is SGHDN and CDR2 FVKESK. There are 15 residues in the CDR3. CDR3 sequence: CASSPPLAGTDTQYF. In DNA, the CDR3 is TGTGCCAGCAGCCCTCCTTTGGCCGGCACAGATACGCAGTATTTT.

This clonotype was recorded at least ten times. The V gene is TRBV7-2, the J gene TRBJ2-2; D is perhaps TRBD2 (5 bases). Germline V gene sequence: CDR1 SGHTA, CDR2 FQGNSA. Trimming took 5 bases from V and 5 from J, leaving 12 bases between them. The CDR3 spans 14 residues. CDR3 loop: CASSLRGRTGELFF. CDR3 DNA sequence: TGTGCCAGCAGCCTTCGAGGGCGGACCGGGGAGCTGTTTTTT.

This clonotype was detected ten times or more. The CDR3 protein is CASSSGSGGTEAFF. The CDR3 bases are TGTGCCAGCAGCAGCGGGTCCGGAGGCACTGAAGCTTTCTTT. The rearrangement links TRBV7-2 to TRBJ1-1, with D unclear. The V gene lost 5 bases and the J gene lost 4 bases, with 14 bases spanning the gap. The CDR3 is 14 amino acids. Germline loops: CDR1 SGHTA, CDR2 FQGNSA.

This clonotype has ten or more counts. CDR3 coding DNA: TGTGCCAGCAGCCAGGAGTGGGGCACAGATACGCAGTATTTT. Protein product: CASSQEWGTDTQYF. The J gene is TRBJ2-3, the V gene TRBV3-1; no definite D call. This CDR3 has 14 residues. Looked up from germline, CDR1 is LGHDT and CDR2 is YNNKEL (reference sequence). V shed 3 bases and J shed 1 base, with 8 bases lying between them.

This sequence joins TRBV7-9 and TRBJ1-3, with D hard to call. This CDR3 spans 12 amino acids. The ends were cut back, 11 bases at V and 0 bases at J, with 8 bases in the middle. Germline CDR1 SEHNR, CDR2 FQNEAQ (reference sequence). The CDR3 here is CAGRYSGNTIYF. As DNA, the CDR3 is TGTGCCGGGAGATACTCTGGAAACACCATATATTTT.

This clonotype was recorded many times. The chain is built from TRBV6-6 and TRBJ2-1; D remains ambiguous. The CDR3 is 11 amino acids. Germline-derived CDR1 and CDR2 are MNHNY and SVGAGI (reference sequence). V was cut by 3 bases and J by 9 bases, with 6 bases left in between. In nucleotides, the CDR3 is TGTGCCAGCAGTTATACCCCTGAGCAGTTCTTC. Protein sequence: CASSYTPEQFF.

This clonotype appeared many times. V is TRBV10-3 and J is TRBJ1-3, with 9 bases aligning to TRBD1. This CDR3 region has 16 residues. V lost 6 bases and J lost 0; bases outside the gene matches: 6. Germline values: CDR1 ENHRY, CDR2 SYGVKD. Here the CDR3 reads CAIRGTGYDSGNTIYF. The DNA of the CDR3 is TGTGCCATCAGGGGGACAGGGTACGACTCTGGAAACACCATATATTTT.

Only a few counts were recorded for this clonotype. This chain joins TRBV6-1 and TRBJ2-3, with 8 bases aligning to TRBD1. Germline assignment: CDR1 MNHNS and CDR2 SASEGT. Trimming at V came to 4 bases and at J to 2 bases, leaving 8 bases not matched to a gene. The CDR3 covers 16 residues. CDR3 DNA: TGTGCCAGCAGTGTAGGACAGGGCCGTCTCACAGATACGCAGTATTTT. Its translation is CASSVGQGRLTDTQYF.

CDR3 bases: TGCAGCGCCCGATCACAGGGGGCCACCTACGAGCAGTACTTC. It encodes CSARSQGATYEQYF. The V gene is TRBV29-1, the J gene TRBJ2-7, with TRBD1 matching over 9 bases. Germline loops: CDR1 SQVTM, CDR2 ANQGSEA. This CDR3 contains 14 residues. Germline trimming cut 7 bases from V and 2 bases from J; bases unmatched to any gene: 9.

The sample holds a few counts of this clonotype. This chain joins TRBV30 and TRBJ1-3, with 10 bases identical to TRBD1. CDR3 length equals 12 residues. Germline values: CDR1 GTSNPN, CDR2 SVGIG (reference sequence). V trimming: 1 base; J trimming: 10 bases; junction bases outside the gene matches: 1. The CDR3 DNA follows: TGTGCCTGGAGTGGGACAGGGGGTACCATATATTTT. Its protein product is CAWSGTGGTIYF.

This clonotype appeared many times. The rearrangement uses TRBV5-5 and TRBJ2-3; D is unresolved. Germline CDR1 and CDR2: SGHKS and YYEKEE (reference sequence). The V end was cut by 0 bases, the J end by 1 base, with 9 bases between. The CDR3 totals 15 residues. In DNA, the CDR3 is TGTGCCAGCAGCTTGGGGACCGCTGGCACAGATACGCAGTATTTT. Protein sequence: CASSLGTAGTDTQYF.

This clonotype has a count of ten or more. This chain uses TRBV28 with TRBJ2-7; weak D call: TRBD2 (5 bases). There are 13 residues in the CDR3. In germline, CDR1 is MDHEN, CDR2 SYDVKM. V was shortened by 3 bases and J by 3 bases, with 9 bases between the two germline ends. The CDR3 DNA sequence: TGTGCCAGCAGTTTTTGGGGAGACTACGAGCAGTACTTC. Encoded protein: CASSFWGDYEQYF.

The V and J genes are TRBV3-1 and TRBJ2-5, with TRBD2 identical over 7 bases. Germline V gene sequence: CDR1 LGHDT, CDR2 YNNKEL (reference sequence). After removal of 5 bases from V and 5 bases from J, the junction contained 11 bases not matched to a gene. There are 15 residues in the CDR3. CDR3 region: CASSAAAAGRETQYF. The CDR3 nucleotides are TGTGCCAGCAGCGCCGCAGCAGCGGGAAGGGAGACCCAGTACTTC.

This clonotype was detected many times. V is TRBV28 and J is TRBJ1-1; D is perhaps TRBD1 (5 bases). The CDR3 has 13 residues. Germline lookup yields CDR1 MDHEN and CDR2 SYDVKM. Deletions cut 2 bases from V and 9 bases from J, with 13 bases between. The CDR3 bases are TGTGCCAGCAGTTTAGCCCGGGAGGGGAAAGCTTTCTTT. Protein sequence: CASSLAREGKAFF.

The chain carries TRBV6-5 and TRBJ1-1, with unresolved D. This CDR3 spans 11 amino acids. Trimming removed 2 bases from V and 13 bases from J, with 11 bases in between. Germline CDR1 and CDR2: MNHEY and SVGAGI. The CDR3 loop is CASSYGESVFF. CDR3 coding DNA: TGTGCCAGCAGTTACGGGGAATCGGTTTTCTTT.